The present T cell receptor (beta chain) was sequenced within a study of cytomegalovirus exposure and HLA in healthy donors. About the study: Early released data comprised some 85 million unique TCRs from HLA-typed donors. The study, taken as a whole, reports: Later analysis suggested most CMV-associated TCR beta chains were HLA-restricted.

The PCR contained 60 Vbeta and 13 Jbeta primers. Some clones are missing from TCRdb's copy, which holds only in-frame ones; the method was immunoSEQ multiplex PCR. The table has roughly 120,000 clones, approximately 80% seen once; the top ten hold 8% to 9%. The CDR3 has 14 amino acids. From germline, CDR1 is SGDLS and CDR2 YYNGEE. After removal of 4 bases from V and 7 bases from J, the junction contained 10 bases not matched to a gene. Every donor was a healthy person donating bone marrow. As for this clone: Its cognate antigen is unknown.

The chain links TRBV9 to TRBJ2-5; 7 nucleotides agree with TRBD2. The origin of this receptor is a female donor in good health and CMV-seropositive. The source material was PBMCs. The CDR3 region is CASSSYSGEGTQYF. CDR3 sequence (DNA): TGTGCCAGCAGCTCATACAGCGGGGAGGGGACCCAGTACTTC.